This record concerns one T cell receptor beta chain sequence. It has no known antigen specificity. It has no much larger one-base neighbor in the sample; base qualities were not kept. These data originate in a study of shared T cell receptors in the human thymus (dated by TCRdb to the early 2020s). Regarding the study in general: The study examined how self-reactive, shared T-cell receptor alpha chains are generated in the human thymus.

The junction carries 14 bases between V and J, which are trimmed by 4 bases and 7 bases respectively. Based on the germline V gene (reference sequence), the CDR1 and CDR2 sequences are SGHKS and YYEKEE. CDR3 length: 13 amino acids, cysteine to phenylalanine. The kept DNA is CDR3 alone, 39 bases in frame from the first base. The protocol used for the library was the immunoSEQ multiplex PCR assay. TCRdb mirrors the immuneACCESS table, restricted to in-frame sequences. Some clones are absent from its copies; in checked studies, under half trace to an unresolved V gene, and the reason for the others is unknown. For this sample the table gives 640,000 or so clones, of which about 90% were detected only once. Of the sample, roughly 0.0087% is held by the ten largest clones. The sample also formed part of further work on human thymus T cells. The second paper further reports: Immunologically healthy infants undergoing open corrective cardiac surgery for congenital heart defects in Finland were used as donors. Thymus tissue was obtained as surgical resects removed during corrective cardiac surgery. Both the thymic and the peripheral blood repertoires appeared to show biased V and J gene segment usage. The related research reported highly overlapping thymic TCR repertoires among unrelated individuals. TCR alpha and beta repertoires from about eight infant thymus samples and a few related peripheral blood samples were characterized in the study. The cohort included over five male and two female infants, with donor ages spanning 7 to 244 days. Thymocytes were released mechanically from tissue and stored at -70 °C as pellets of 10-30 million cells. A QIAsymphony instrument was used to extract genomic DNA from the frozen cell pellets. Using the immunoSEQ multiplex PCR assay, the TCRB and TCRAD loci were amplified from a standardized quantity of quality-controlled genomic DNA. Amplicons spanned the V(D)J region at a length sufficient to cover the CDR3 and identify V and J genes. Amplicon sequencing was performed on an Illumina platform through the commercial immunoSEQ service. Primer bias and sequencing errors were corrected as previously described, and TCRAD and TCRB were defined on the basis of the IMGT database. immunoSEQ Analyzer 3.0 and VDJTools were used for repertoire analysis, which covered basic statistics, V/J segment usage, diversity estimates, rarefaction and pairwise overlap. To estimate diversity, the Chao1, ChaoE, Efron-Thisted, Shannon and inverse Simpson indices were applied, and diversity was also estimated on datasets down-sampled to the smallest sample. Repertoire overlap was determined by strict matching of CDR3 nucleotide sequence, V gene and J gene, and Jaccard-based multidimensional scaling clustering was applied. On average, thymus samples yielded about 730,000 unique TCRB clonotypes, whereas blood samples yielded about 84,000.

The V and J genes are TRBV5-5 and TRBJ1-2, and the D gene may be TRBD1, 5 bases matching. The sequenced material came from thymocytes. This clonotype was obtained from a boy in the first two years of life with a congenital heart defect. Donor details come from another sample of the same person, matched by shared clones. The encoded CDR3 is CASSQRGRGGYTF. The DNA sequence is given as TGTGCCAGCAGCCAACGGGGGAGGGGTGGCTACACCTTC.